This TCR beta chain appears in the sequencing data of a study of T cells after yellow fever vaccination. Regarding this clonotype: The antigen remains unidentified.

General study results and limits: Most primary-vaccination clones recurred post-booster (roughly 96% CD4, over 70% CD8).

TCRdb used MiXCR to reprocess the 5' RACE reads, holding one entry per CDR3 protein. The table lists under 700,000 distinct CDR3 sequences, about a sixth of them singletons. There are 12 residues in the CDR3. V was shortened by 5 bases and J by 4 bases, with 10 bases between the two germline ends. Per the germline V gene, CDR1 is DFQATT and CDR2 is SNEGSKA (reference sequence). This rearrangement joins TRBV20-1 to TRBJ2-3; D call uncertain. This sample comprised PBMCs, obtained 5 to 6 days after the first yellow fever vaccination. The source of this sequence is a man aged 18-30 years who received the YFV17D yellow fever vaccine. CDR3 nucleotides: TGCAGTGCTGACGCGCCGGCAGATACGCAGTATTTT. Protein product: CSADAPADTQYF.